These 15 T cell receptor beta chains were all obtained from the same sample, sequenced in a study of T cell responses to AZD1222 COVID-19 vaccine. TCRdb keeps only in-frame clones here, not all; method: immunoSEQ multiplex PCR. The sample includes 100,000 to 150,000 clones, 65% to 90% of them seen just once. This sample comprised peripheral blood, obtained on day 0 of AZD1222 vaccination. The receptors were gathered from an adult in good health.

CDR3 protein: CAWSVAGQGTAGNTIYF. As DNA, the CDR3 is TGTGCCTGGAGCGTCGCCGGACAGGGGACGGCTGGAAACACCATATATTTT. J is TRBJ1-3 and V is TRBV30; TRBD1 agrees at 9 bases. CDR1 is GTSNPN and CDR2 is SVGIG in the germline V gene (reference sequence). The CDR3 has 17 residues. The V and J ends lost 3 bases and 2 bases, in that order; junction bases with no gene match: 11.

In its sample, this clone was seen once. The V call is TRBV28, the J call TRBJ1-2, with 8 bases matching TRBD1. This CDR3 region has 13 residues. The germline V gene encodes CDR1 MDHEN and CDR2 SYDVKM. The CDR3: CTAGGANLYGYTF. The CDR3 DNA reads as TGTACTGCAGGGGGCGCGAACCTATATGGCTACACCTTC.

This chain uses TRBV5-1 with TRBJ1-4; D is ambiguous. Germline V gives CDR1 SGHRS, CDR2 YFSETQ. The germline V and J ends were trimmed by 7 bases and 0 bases, with 16 bases remaining between them. The CDR3 covers 16 residues. The CDR3 reads CASPSGSRSTNEKLFF. CDR3 bases: TGCGCCAGCCCGTCAGGTTCACGATCAACTAATGAAAAACTGTTTTTT.

The V gene is TRBV5-8, the J gene TRBJ1-5; TRBD1 might be the D (5 bases). The CDR3 spans 14 residues. Trimming pared 4 bases from V and 11 bases from J, leaving 19 bases between. Germline V lookup: CDR1 SGHTS, CDR2 YDEGEE. CDR3 sequence (DNA): TGTGCCAGCAGCACCGGGGCGGGGGGAGATTCCCAGCATTTT. It translates to CASSTGAGGDSQHF.

The chain employs TRBV5-1 and TRBJ2-2; D could derive from TRBD1 or TRBD2 (6 bases each). The CDR3 runs 16 residues. Trimming pared 0 bases from V and 6 bases from J, leaving 15 bases between. Looked up from germline, CDR1 is SGHRS and CDR2 is YFSETQ. CDR3: CASSLGSPGAAGELFF. The CDR3, as DNA: TGCGCCAGCAGCTTGGGCTCCCCGGGGGCGGCCGGGGAGCTGTTTTTT.

The V gene is TRBV18, the J gene TRBJ1-6; no firm D call. The V gene's germline CDR1 is KGHSH and CDR2 LQKENI. The ends were cut back, 4 bases at V and 5 bases at J, with 9 bases in the middle. This CDR3 is 14 amino acids long. The CDR3 reads CASSRNRNNSPLHF. CDR3 DNA sequence: TGTGCCAGCTCACGGAACCGGAATAATTCACCCCTCCACTTT.

V and J are TRBV7-2 and TRBJ2-3; a weak D match, TRBD2 (6 bases). Trimming shortened V by 3 bases and J by 2 bases, and 9 bases separated the two germline ends. This CDR3 is built from 14 residues. Germline CDR1 and CDR2: SGHTA and FQGNSA. The CDR3 reads CASSFRGLTDTQYF. The CDR3 DNA sequence: TGTGCCAGCAGCTTTCGGGGACTCACAGATACGCAGTATTTT. Full variable domain (missing parts from reference TRBV7-2 and TRBJ2-3): GAGVSQSPSNKVTEKGKDVELRCDPISGHTALYWYRQSLGQGLEFLIYFQGNSAPDKSGLPSDRFSAERTGGSVSTLTIQRTQQEDSAVYLCASSFRGLTDTQYFGPGTRLTVL.

The chain links TRBV7-9 to TRBJ1-6; D remains unclear. V shed 7 bases and J shed 7 bases, with 11 bases lying between them. Germline V gives CDR1 SEHNR, CDR2 FQNEAQ (reference sequence). CDR3 length: 13 amino acids. The CDR3 DNA reads TGTGCCAGCAAAACGCTGTCGAATTCACCCCTCCACTTT. Protein: CASKTLSNSPLHF. Full variable domain (outside the CDR3, taken from reference TRBV7-9 and TRBJ1-6): DTGVSQNPRHKITKRGQNVTFRCDPISEHNRLYWYRQTLGQGPEFLTYFQNEAQLEKSRLLSDRFSAERPKGSFSTLEIQRTEQGDSAMYLCASKTLSNSPLHFGNGTRLTVT.

A single count supports this clone. The V and J genes are TRBV11-3 and TRBJ1-1; D ambiguous. Germline CDR1 and CDR2: SGHNT and YENEEA. The CDR3 extends over 13 amino acids. The ends were cut back, 4 bases at V and 2 bases at J, with 8 bases in the middle. Here the CDR3 reads CASSSHRNTEAFF. In nucleotides, the CDR3 is TGTGCCAGCAGCTCACACCGAAACACTGAAGCTTTCTTT.

The V call is TRBV7-3, the J call TRBJ2-5; 7 nucleotides line up with TRBD1. V shed 3 bases and J 5 bases; nucleotides not matched to a gene: 9. The germline CDR1 and CDR2 sequences are SGHTA and FQGTGA. The CDR3 loop spans 15 amino acids. CDR3 amino acids: CASSFGGQQRETQYF. The CDR3 DNA sequence: TGTGCCAGCAGCTTTGGGGGACAGCAAAGGGAGACCCAGTACTTC.

This sequence joins TRBV7-8 and TRBJ1-2; 10 bases agree with TRBD1. V lost 1 base and J lost 8; bases outside the gene matches: 4. CDR1 SGHVS and CDR2 FQNEAQ come from the germline V gene. CDR3 length equals 14 residues. CDR3 DNA: TGTGCCAGCAGCTTAGAAGGGACAGGGGTCGGCTACACCTTC. The encoded protein is CASSLEGTGVGYTF.

The rearrangement joins TRBV28 to TRBJ1-2; the match to TRBD1 covers 8 bases. The ends lost 4 bases at V and 3 bases at J; junction bases unmatched: 7. CDR1 is MDHEN and CDR2 is SYDVKM in the germline V gene. The CDR3 consists of 15 residues. CDR3: CASSSGQGTYYGYTF. As DNA, the CDR3 is TGTGCCAGCAGTTCAGGACAGGGAACATACTATGGCTACACCTTC.

The chain employs TRBV7-6 and TRBJ2-2, with D perhaps matching TRBD2 (6 bases). The CDR3 contains 15 residues. V gave up 1 base and J gave up 4 bases, with 10 bases separating them. The V gene's germline CDR1 is SGHVS and CDR2 FNYEAQ. This CDR3 is CASSLVTGVTGELFF. In nucleotides, the CDR3 is TGTGCCAGCAGCTTAGTAACGGGGGTCACCGGGGAGCTGTTTTTT.

This clone occurred a few times. The V call is TRBV27, the J call TRBJ1-2; 8 nucleotides agree with TRBD1. This CDR3 comprises 15 residues. Losses at the gene ends were 6 bases for V and 7 bases for J; bases not matched to a gene: 13. Looked up from germline, CDR1 is MNHEY and CDR2 is SMNVEV (reference sequence). CDR3 residues: CASSPRDRFFSGYTF. Written as DNA, the CDR3 is TGTGCCAGCAGCCCTCGGGACAGGTTCTTTAGTGGCTACACCTTC.

This clone was observed a single time. The chain links TRBV4-1 to TRBJ1-2; maybe TRBD1 (5 bases). Per germline, CDR1 MGHRA and CDR2 YSYEKL. The CDR3 totals 14 residues. Trimming shortened V by 4 bases and J by 4 bases, and 13 bases separated the two germline ends. The CDR3 DNA reads as TGCGCCAGCAGCCCTGGCCCGGGGACCTATGGCTACACCTTC. Its translation: CASSPGPGTYGYTF.